The 25 T cell receptor beta chains in this list originate from one sample, sequenced in a study of regulatory dendritic cells for organ transplantation. Generated by immunoSEQ multiplex PCR, the TCRdb table keeps only in-frame clones and is missing some. The sample has under 15,000 clones; about 60% are singletons. No antigen is known for these receptors. Sorted subsets were CFSE-labeled and cultured around five days with allogeneic dendritic cells. The material sequenced was naive CD8+ T cells from blood cultured with dendritic cells. Regarding subset: CD45RA+ naive T cells. These receptors were taken from a human donor in good health.

This chain uses TRBV18 with TRBJ2-5, with D perhaps matching TRBD1 (6 bases). The germline V gene has CDR1 KGHSH and CDR2 LQKENI. The ends were cut back, 3 bases at V and 1 base at J, with 15 bases in the middle. The CDR3 length is 16 residues. CDR3 in amino acids: CASSPPGTPAQETQYF. The DNA for the CDR3 is TGTGCCAGCTCACCCCCCGGGACACCTGCCCAAGAGACCCAGTACTTC. Using reference TRBV18 and TRBJ2-5 for the parts outside the CDR3, the full variable domain is NAGVMQNPRHLVRRRGQEARLRCSPMKGHSHVYWYRQLPEEGLKFMVYLQKENIIDESGMPKERFSAEFPKEGPSILRIQQVVRGDSAAYFCASSPPGTPAQETQYFGPGTRLLVL.

The V call is TRBV4-1, the J call TRBJ2-2; TRBD1 matches 8 bases. The CDR3 length is 16 residues. V shed 4 bases, J shed 6 bases, and the junction held 10 bases outside the gene matches. Germline assignment: CDR1 MGHRA and CDR2 YSYEKL. Here the CDR3 reads CASSLFGQGASGELFF. For the CDR3, the DNA is TGCGCCAGCAGCCTCTTCGGGCAGGGGGCTTCCGGGGAGCTGTTTTTT.

J is TRBJ2-7 and V is TRBV7-2; 11 bases line up with TRBD2. Unmatched junction bases numbered 6, after V lost 5 bases and J lost 3 bases. The CDR3 extends over 15 amino acids. Germline lookup yields CDR1 SGHTA and CDR2 FQGNSA. The CDR3 reads CASSRLAGLSYEQYF. CDR3 nucleotides: TGTGCCAGCAGCAGACTAGCGGGGCTGAGCTACGAGCAGTACTTC.

V and J are TRBV9 and TRBJ1-4; D remains ambiguous. Germline CDR1 and CDR2: SGDLS and YYNGEE. The CDR3 runs to 16 residues. The V end lost 1 base, the J end lost 1 base, and 11 bases lay between the germline ends. Here the CDR3 DNA reads TGTGCCAGCAGCGTATCCAGAGAGGGAACTAATGAAAAACTGTTTTTT. It codes for CASSVSREGTNEKLFF.

The chain links TRBV19 to TRBJ1-3; D uncertain. V lost 3 bases and J 0 bases, leaving 9 bases between the germline ends. CDR3 size: 15 residues. Germline V lookup: CDR1 LNHDA, CDR2 SQIVND (reference sequence). The CDR3, as DNA: TGTGCCAGTAGTATTTTCCTAGGCTCTGGAAACACCATATATTTT. Amino acid sequence: CASSIFLGSGNTIYF.

This clone was seen a few times. This chain joins TRBV5-5 and TRBJ2-1; the match to TRBD2 covers 9 bases. After removal of 1 base from V and 5 bases from J, the junction contained 10 bases not matched to a gene. The germline CDR1 and CDR2 sequences are SGHKS and YYEKEE (reference sequence). This CDR3 has 17 amino acids. CDR3 DNA: TGTGCCAGCAGCTTGTACCGACTAGCGGCGATCGACAATGAGCAGTTCTTC. Amino acids: CASSLYRLAAIDNEQFF.

The chain joins TRBV4-1 to TRBJ1-6, with TRBD1 matching 7 bases. The CDR3 sequence is 15 residues long. The J segment lost 5 bases and the V segment lost 3 bases, leaving 4 bases of the junction unmatched. Per germline, CDR1 MGHRA and CDR2 YSYEKL. The DNA of the CDR3 is TGCGCCAGCAGCCACCCGACAGGGAATAATTCACCCCTCCACTTT. Translation: CASSHPTGNNSPLHF.

The V call is TRBV11-2, the J call TRBJ2-7, with D possibly TRBD2 on 6 matching bases. This CDR3 region has 17 residues. Germline V gene data show CDR1 as SGHAT and CDR2 as FQNNGV. The V end lost 0 bases, the J end lost 4 bases, and 19 bases lay between the germline ends. CDR3 sequence (DNA): TGTGCCAGCAGCTTAGATCATAGGGGAGGAGTTATGTACGAGCAGTACTTC. Translation: CASSLDHRGGVMYEQYF.

This clone was counted between two and nine times. V is TRBV19 and J is TRBJ2-7; D may be TRBD1 (5 bases). Germline-derived CDR1 and CDR2 are LNHDA and SQIVND (reference sequence). With 0 bases removed from V and 3 bases from J, the gap between germline ends came to 12 bases. The CDR3 is 15 residues long. This CDR3 reads CASSIEPRRVYEQYF. The CDR3 DNA reads as TGTGCCAGTAGTATAGAACCCCGCAGGGTCTACGAGCAGTACTTC.

This clone was observed a handful of times. This chain uses TRBV7-8 with TRBJ2-1; perhaps TRBD2 as D (7 bases). V lost 4 bases to trimming and J lost 7 bases, with 17 bases between them. The CDR3 is made up of 15 amino acids. Looked up from germline, CDR1 is SGHVS and CDR2 is FQNEAQ. As DNA, the CDR3 is TGTGCCAGCAGCTCGGTAGGGGGGGGCCGGAATGAGCAGTTCTTC. This encodes CASSSVGGGRNEQFF.

The chain combines TRBV6-1 with TRBJ2-7, with D possibly being TRBD2 (6 bases). Germline lookup yields CDR1 MNHNS and CDR2 SASEGT. The CDR3 runs to 15 residues. The V gene lost 5 bases and the J gene lost 0 bases, with 14 bases spanning the gap. CDR3 residues: CASSTRRAVSYEQYF. As DNA, the CDR3 is TGTGCCAGCAGTACCCGGAGGGCCGTCTCCTACGAGCAGTACTTC.

The chain employs TRBV4-3 and TRBJ1-4, with D perhaps TRBD1 (5 bases). The CDR3 is 14 amino acids. V was cut by 4 bases and J by 3 bases, with 9 bases left in between. Germline V gene lookup returns CDR1 LGHNA and CDR2 YSLEER. CDR3 sequence: CASSLQGSNEKLFF. As DNA, the CDR3 is TGCGCCAGCAGCCTCCAGGGTTCTAATGAAAAACTGTTTTTT.

CDR3 nucleotide sequence: TGTGCCAGCAGCTCGACTAGCGGACGCACAGATACGCAGTATTTT. Translated, it gives CASSSTSGRTDTQYF. This chain uses TRBV7-8 with TRBJ2-3; 9 bases match TRBD2. The V gene's germline CDR1 is SGHVS and CDR2 FQNEAQ. This CDR3 is built from 15 residues. The junction had 3 bases not matched to a gene; V was cut back by 4 bases and J by 1 base.

This sequence joins TRBV2 and TRBJ1-5; TRBD1 aligns across 10 bases. The CDR3 contains 14 residues. Unmatched junction bases numbered 2, after V lost 6 bases and J lost 3 bases. The germline V gene has CDR1 SNHLY and CDR2 FYNNEI. The CDR3 DNA reads TGTGCCAGCAGGGACAGGGGGAACAATCAGCCCCAGCATTTT. Protein: CASRDRGNNQPQHF.

The CDR3 is CASSGGVSGNTIYF. The CDR3 DNA is TGTGCCAGCAGCGGGGGGGTATCTGGAAACACCATATATTTT. The V call is TRBV5-6, the J call TRBJ1-3, with D maybe TRBD1 (5 bases). V lost 4 bases and J 1 base, leaving 9 bases between the germline ends. The CDR3 extends over 14 amino acids. The germline V gene encodes CDR1 SGHDT and CDR2 YYEEEE.

The V and J genes are TRBV29-1 and TRBJ2-2; D uncertain. The CDR3 extends over 13 amino acids. The ends were cut back, 0 bases at V and 2 bases at J, with 4 bases in the middle. Germline lookup yields CDR1 SQVTM and CDR2 ANQGSEA. CDR3 bases: TGCAGCGTTGAAGAGAGTAACACCGGGGAGCTGTTTTTT. The encoded protein is CSVEESNTGELFF.

The V gene is TRBV19, the J gene TRBJ2-1, with 11 bases fitting TRBD2. CDR1 is LNHDA, CDR2 SQIVND, per germline (reference sequence). The CDR3 has 15 amino acids. Germline trimming cut 10 bases from V and 6 bases from J; bases unmatched to any gene: 11. The CDR3 coding sequence is TGTGCCACTCGACTCTATAGCGGGGGGGGCAATGAGCAGTTCTTC. This gives the protein CATRLYSGGGNEQFF.

The V gene is TRBV7-9, the J gene TRBJ2-7, with 7 bases fitting TRBD1. The CDR3 is 14 residues long. J was trimmed by 0 bases and V by 5 bases; bases with no gene match: 4. Per germline, CDR1 SEHNR and CDR2 FQNEAQ (reference sequence). The chain's CDR3 is CASSPRQGSYEQYF. The CDR3 bases are TGTGCCAGCAGCCCAAGACAGGGCTCCTACGAGCAGTACTTC. Complete variable domain (other parts from reference TRBV7-9 and TRBJ2-7): DTGVSQNPRHKITKRGQNVTFRCDPISEHNRLYWYRQTLGQGPEFLTYFQNEAQLEKSRLLSDRFSAERPKGSFSTLEIQRTEQGDSAMYLCASSPRQGSYEQYFGPGTRLTVT.

The chain has TRBV5-1 and TRBJ1-6; tentative D call: TRBD1 (5 bases). The V end was cut by 7 bases, the J end by 0 bases, with 20 bases between. The germline CDR1 and CDR2 sequences are SGHRS and YFSETQ. The CDR3 sequence is 18 residues long. This CDR3 is CASSREGIGISYNSPLHF. CDR3 nucleotide sequence: TGCGCCAGCTCTCGGGAGGGGATTGGGATCTCCTATAATTCACCCCTCCACTTT.

The chain uses TRBV9 and TRBJ2-2; no clear D. Germline assignment: CDR1 SGDLS and CDR2 YYNGEE. V was cut by 0 bases and J by 2 bases, with 8 bases left in between. There are 15 residues in the CDR3. DNA of the CDR3: TGTGCCAGCAGCGTAGTAGCCGTTAACACCGGGGAGCTGTTTTTT. Translation gives CASSVVAVNTGELFF.

The chain links TRBV19 to TRBJ2-7; the D gene is possibly TRBD2 (6 bases). The CDR3 sequence is 16 residues long. Germline CDR1 reads LNHDA; CDR2 reads SQIVND (reference sequence). V lost 0 bases and J lost 4, with 16 bases in between. The chain's CDR3 is CASSIEFGRGVYEQYF. Here the CDR3 DNA reads TGTGCCAGTAGTATAGAATTCGGGAGAGGGGTTTACGAGCAGTACTTC.

This rearrangement joins TRBV6-5 to TRBJ1-1, with D hard to call. Germline V gene data show CDR1 as MNHEY and CDR2 as SVGAGI. Trimming cost V 2 bases and J 4 bases, with 14 bases left between them. This CDR3 has 15 amino acids. CDR3 DNA: TGTGCCAGCAGTTACCCAACGGGGAGTGGCACTGAAGCTTTCTTT. This codes for CASSYPTGSGTEAFF.

The gene calls are TRBV2 and TRBJ1-2; 11 bases are a match to TRBD1. Looked up from germline, CDR1 is SNHLY and CDR2 is FYNNEI. J gave up 5 bases and V 0 bases, and 2 bases lay outside the gene matches. The CDR3 has 15 residues. CDR3 region: CASSEAGTGGYGYTF. CDR3 in DNA: TGTGCCAGCAGTGAAGCAGGGACAGGGGGGTATGGCTACACCTTC.

The rearrangement uses TRBV29-1 and TRBJ1-2; 8 nucleotides agree with TRBD1. The CDR3 spans 13 residues. The J segment lost 3 bases and the V segment lost 5 bases, leaving 5 bases of the junction unmatched. Per germline, CDR1 SQVTM and CDR2 ANQGSEA. The DNA for the CDR3 is TGCAGCGTTAAGACAGGGGAGGACTATGGCTACACCTTC. It specifies CSVKTGEDYGYTF.

This clone has only a few counts. CDR3 protein: CASSLGGGAGYGYTF. The CDR3 bases are TGTGCCAGCAGCTTAGGGGGGGGCGCAGGGTATGGCTACACCTTC. The chain is built from TRBV7-3 and TRBJ1-2; possibly TRBD1 for D (6 bases). The V gene lost 2 bases and the J gene lost 5 bases, with 15 bases spanning the gap. The CDR3 covers 15 residues. Germline CDR1 reads SGHTA; CDR2 reads FQGTGA.